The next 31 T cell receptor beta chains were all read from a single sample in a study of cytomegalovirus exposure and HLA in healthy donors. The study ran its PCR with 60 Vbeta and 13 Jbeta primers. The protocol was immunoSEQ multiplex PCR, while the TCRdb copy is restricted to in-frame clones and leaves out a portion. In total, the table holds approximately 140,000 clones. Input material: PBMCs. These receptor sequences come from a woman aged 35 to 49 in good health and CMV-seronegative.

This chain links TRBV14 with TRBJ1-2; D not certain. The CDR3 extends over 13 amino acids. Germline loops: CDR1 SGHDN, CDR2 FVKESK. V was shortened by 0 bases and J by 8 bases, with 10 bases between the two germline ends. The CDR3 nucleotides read TGTGCCAGCAGCCAAGAGAGGATCGGCGGCTACACCTTC. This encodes CASSQERIGGYTF. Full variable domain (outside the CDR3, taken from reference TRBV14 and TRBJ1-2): EAGVTQFPSHSVIEKGQTVTLRCDPISGHDNLYWYRRVMGKEIKFLLHFVKESKQDESGMPNNRFLAERTGGTYSTLKVQPAELEDSGVYFCASSQERIGGYTFGSGTRLTVV.

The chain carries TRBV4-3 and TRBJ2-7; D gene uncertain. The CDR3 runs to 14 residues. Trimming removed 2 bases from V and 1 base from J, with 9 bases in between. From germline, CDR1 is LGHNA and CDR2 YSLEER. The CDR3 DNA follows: TGCGCCAGCAGCCAAAGCCCCGGTTCCTACGAGCAGTACTTC. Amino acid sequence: CASSQSPGSYEQYF.

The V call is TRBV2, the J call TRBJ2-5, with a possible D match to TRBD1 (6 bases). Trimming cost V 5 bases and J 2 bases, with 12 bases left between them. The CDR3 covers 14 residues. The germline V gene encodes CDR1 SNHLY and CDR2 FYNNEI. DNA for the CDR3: TGTGCCAGCAGTACCTGGGACAATCAAGAGACCCAGTACTTC. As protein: CASSTWDNQETQYF.

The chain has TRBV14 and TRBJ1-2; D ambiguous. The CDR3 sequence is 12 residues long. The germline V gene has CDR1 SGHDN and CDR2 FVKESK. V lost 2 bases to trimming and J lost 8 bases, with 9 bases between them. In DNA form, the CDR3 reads TGTGCCAGCAGCCAAACTAACGGCGGCTACACCTTC. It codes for CASSQTNGGYTF.

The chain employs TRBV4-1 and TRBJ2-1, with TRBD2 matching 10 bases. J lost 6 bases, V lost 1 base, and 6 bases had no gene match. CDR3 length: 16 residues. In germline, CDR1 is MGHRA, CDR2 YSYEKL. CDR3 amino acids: CASSQGSGGAVNEQFF. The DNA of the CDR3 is TGCGCCAGCAGCCAAGGGAGCGGGGGGGCCGTCAATGAGCAGTTCTTC.

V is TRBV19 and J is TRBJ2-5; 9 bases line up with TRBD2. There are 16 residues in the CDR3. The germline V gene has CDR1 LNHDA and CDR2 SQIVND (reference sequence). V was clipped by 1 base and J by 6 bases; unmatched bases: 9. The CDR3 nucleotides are TGTGCCAGTAGTATAGGTTACGGGACTAGCAGTCAGACCCAGTACTTC. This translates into CASSIGYGTSSQTQYF.

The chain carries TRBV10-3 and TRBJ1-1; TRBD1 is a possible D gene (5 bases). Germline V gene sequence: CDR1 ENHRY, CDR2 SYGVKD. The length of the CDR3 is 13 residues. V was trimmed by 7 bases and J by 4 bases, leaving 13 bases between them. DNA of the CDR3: TGTGCCATCACTCCGGACAAGTCCACTGAAGCTTTCTTT. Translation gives CAITPDKSTEAFF.

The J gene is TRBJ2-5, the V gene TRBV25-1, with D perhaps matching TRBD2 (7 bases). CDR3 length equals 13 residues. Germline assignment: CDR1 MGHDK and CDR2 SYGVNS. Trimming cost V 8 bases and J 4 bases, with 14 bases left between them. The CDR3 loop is CASSRAGAETQYF. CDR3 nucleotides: TGTGCCAGCTCTAGGGCGGGGGCAGAGACCCAGTACTTC. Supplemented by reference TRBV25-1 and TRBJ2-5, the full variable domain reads EADIYQTPRYLVIGTGKKITLECSQTMGHDKMYWYQQDPGMELHLIHYSYGVNSTEKGDLSSESTVSRIRTEHFPLTLESARPSHTSQYLCASSRAGAETQYFGPGTRLLVL.

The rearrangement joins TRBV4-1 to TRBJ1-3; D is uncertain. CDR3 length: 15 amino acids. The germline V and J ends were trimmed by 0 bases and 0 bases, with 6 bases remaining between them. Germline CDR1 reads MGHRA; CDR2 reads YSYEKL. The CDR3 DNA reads TGCGCCAGCAGCCAAGACACAGCCTCTGGAAACACCATATATTTT. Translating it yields CASSQDTASGNTIYF.

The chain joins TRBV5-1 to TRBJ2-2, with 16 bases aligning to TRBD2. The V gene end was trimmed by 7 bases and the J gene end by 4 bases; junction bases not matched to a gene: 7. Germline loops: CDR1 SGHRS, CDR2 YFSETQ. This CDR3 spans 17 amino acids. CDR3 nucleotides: TGCGCCAGCTCGGGACTAGCGGGGGGGCGTGGCACCGGGGAGCTGTTTTTT. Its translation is CASSGLAGGRGTGELFF. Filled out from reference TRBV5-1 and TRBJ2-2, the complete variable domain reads KAGVTQTPRYLIKTRGQQVTLSCSPISGHRSVSWYQQTPGQGLQFLFEYFSETQRNKGNFPGRFSGRQFSNSRSEMNVSTLELGDSALYLCASSGLAGGRGTGELFFGEGSRLTVL.

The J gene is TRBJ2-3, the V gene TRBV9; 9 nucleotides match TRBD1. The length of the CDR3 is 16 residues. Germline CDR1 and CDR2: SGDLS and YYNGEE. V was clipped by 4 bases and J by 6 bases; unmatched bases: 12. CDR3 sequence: CASSFSRDRVSDTQYF. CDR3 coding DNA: TGTGCCAGCAGCTTCTCCCGGGACAGGGTATCTGATACGCAGTATTTT.

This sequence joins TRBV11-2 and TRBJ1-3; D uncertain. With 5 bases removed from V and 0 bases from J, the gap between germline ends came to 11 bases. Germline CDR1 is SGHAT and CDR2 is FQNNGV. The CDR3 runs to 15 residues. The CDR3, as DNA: TGTGCCAGCAGCCTTAGTGCGTTCTCTGGAAACACCATATATTTT. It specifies CASSLSAFSGNTIYF.

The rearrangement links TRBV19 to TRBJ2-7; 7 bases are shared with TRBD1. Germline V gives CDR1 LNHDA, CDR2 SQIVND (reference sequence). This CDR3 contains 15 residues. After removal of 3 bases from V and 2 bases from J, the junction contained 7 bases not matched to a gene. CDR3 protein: CASSILGDSAYEQYF. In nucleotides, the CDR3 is TGTGCCAGTAGTATTTTGGGGGACAGCGCCTACGAGCAGTACTTC.

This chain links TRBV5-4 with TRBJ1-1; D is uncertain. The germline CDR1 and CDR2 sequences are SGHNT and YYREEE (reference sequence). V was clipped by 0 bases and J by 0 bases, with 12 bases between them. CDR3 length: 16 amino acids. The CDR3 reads CASSLGSNNMNTEAFF. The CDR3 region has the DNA TGTGCCAGCAGCTTGGGCAGTAACAACATGAACACTGAAGCTTTCTTT.

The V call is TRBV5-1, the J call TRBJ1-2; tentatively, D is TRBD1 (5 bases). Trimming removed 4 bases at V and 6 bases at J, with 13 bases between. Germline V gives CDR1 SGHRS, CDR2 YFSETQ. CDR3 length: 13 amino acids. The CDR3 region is CASSEDRSDGYTF. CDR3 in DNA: TGCGCCAGCAGCGAAGACAGATCGGATGGCTACACCTTC.

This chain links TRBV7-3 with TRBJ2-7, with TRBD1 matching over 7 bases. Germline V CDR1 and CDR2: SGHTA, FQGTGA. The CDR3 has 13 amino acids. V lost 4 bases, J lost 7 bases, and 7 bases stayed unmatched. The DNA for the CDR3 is TGTGCCAGCAGCTCACAGGGGACGGGAGAGCAGTACTTC. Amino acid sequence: CASSSQGTGEQYF. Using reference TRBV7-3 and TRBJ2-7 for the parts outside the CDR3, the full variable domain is GAGVSQTPSNKVTEKGKYVELRCDPISGHTALYWYRQSLGQGPEFLIYFQGTGAADDSGLPNDRFFAVRPEGSVSTLKIQRTERGDSAVYLCASSSQGTGEQYFGPGTRLTVT.

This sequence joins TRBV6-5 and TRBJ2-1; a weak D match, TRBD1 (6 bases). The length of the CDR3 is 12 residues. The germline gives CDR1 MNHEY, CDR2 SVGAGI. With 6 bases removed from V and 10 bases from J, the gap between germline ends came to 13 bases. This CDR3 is CASSSWGTEQFF. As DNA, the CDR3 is TGTGCCAGCAGCTCGTGGGGGACAGAGCAGTTCTTC.

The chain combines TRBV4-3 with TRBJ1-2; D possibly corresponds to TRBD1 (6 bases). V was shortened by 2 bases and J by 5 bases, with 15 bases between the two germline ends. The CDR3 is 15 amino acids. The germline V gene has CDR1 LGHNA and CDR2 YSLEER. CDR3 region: CASSQTSGGAYGYTF. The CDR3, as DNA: TGCGCCAGCAGCCAAACCTCGGGGGGGGCGTATGGCTACACCTTC.

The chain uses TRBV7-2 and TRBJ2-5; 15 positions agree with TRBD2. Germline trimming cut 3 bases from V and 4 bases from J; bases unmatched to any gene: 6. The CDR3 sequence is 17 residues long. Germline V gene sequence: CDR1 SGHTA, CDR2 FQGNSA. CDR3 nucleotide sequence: TGTGCCAGCAGCTTTGGACTAGCGGGGGGGCGCGGAGAGACCCAGTACTTC. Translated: CASSFGLAGGRGETQYF. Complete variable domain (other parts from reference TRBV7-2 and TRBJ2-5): GAGVSQSPSNKVTEKGKDVELRCDPISGHTALYWYRQSLGQGLEFLIYFQGNSAPDKSGLPSDRFSAERTGGSVSTLTIQRTQQEDSAVYLCASSFGLAGGRGETQYFGPGTRLLVL.

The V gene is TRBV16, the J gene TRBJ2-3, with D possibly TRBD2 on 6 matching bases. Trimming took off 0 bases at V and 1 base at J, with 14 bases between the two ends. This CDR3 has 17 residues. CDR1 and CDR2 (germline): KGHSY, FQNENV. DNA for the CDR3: TGTGCCAGCAGCCAATCAGGGCGGGATGTGGGCACAGATACGCAGTATTTT. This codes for CASSQSGRDVGTDTQYF.

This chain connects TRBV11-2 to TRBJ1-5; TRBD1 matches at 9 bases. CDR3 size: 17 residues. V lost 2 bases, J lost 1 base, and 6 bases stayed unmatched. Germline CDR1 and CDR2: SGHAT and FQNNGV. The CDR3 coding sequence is TGTGCCAGCAGCTTACTCCGGGACAGGGTCAGCAATCAGCCCCAGCATTTT. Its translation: CASSLLRDRVSNQPQHF.

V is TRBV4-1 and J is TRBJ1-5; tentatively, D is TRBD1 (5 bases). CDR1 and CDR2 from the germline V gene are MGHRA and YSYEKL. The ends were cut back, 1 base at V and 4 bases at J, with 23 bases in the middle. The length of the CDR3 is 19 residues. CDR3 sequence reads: CASSQGPGLILTRNQPQHF. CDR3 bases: TGCGCCAGCAGCCAAGGTCCAGGGCTAATACTCACAAGGAATCAGCCCCAGCATTTT.

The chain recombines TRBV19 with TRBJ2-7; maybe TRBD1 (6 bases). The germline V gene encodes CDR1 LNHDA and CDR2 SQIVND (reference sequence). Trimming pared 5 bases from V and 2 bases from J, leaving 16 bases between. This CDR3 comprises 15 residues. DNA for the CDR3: TGTGCCAGTAGTGGCCCAGGACAGAACACCTACGAGCAGTACTTC. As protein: CASSGPGQNTYEQYF. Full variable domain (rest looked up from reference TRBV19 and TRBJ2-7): DGGITQSPKYLFRKEGQNVTLSCEQNLNHDAMYWYRQDPGQGLRLIYYSQIVNDFQKGDIAEGYSVSREKKESFPLTVTSAQKNPTAFYLCASSGPGQNTYEQYFGPGTRLTVT.

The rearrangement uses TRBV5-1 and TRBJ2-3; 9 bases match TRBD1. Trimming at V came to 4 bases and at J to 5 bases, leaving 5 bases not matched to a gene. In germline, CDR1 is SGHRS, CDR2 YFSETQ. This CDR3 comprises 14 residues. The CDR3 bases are TGCGCCAGCAGCCCGGACAGGGGTATAGATACGCAGTATTTT. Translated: CASSPDRGIDTQYF. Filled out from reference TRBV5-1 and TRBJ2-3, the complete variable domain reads KAGVTQTPRYLIKTRGQQVTLSCSPISGHRSVSWYQQTPGQGLQFLFEYFSETQRNKGNFPGRFSGRQFSNSRSEMNVSTLELGDSALYLCASSPDRGIDTQYFGPGTRLTVL.

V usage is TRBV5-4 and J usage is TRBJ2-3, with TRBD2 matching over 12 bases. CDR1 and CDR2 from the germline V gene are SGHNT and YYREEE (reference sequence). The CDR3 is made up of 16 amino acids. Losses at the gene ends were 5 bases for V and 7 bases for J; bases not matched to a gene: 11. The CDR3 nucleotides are TGTGCCAGCAGTTCTATGACTAGCGGGGGAAGGAATACGCAGTATTTT. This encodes CASSSMTSGGRNTQYF.

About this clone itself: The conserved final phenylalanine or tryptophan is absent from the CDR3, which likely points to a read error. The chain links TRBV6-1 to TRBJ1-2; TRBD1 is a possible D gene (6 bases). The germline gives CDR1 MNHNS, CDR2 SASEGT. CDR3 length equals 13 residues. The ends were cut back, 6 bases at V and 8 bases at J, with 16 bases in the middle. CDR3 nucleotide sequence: TGTGCCAGCAGCGAGGGGCTTCAGGGGGGCTACACCCTC. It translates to CASSEGLQGGYTL.

The CDR3, as DNA: TGTGCCAGCTCACCAACGAGAGGGCTTAGGGTTGCAACTAATGAAAAACTGTTTTTT. Translated, it gives CASSPTRGLRVATNEKLFF. The chain carries TRBV18 and TRBJ1-4; D unclear. Germline V CDR1 and CDR2: KGHSH, LQKENI. V was shortened by 2 bases and J by 0 bases, with 19 bases between the two germline ends. This CDR3 spans 19 amino acids.

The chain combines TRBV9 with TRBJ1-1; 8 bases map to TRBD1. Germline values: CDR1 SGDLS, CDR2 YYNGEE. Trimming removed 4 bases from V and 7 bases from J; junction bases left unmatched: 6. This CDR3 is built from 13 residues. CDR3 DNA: TGTGCCAGCAGCCCAAGGACAGGGCGTGAAGCTTTCTTT. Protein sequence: CASSPRTGREAFF.

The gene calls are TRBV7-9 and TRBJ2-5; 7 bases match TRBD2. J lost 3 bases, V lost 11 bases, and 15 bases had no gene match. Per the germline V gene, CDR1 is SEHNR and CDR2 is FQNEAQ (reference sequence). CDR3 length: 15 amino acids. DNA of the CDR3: TGTGCCGGGGGGGGAGGGACTAACGCGGAAGAGACCCAGTACTTC. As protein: CAGGGGTNAEETQYF.

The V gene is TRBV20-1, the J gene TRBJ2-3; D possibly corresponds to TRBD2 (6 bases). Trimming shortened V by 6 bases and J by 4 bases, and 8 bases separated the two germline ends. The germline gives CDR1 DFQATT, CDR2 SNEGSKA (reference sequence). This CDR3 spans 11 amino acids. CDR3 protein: CSAGGPDTQYF. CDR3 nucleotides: TGCAGTGCCGGGGGTCCAGATACGCAGTATTTT.

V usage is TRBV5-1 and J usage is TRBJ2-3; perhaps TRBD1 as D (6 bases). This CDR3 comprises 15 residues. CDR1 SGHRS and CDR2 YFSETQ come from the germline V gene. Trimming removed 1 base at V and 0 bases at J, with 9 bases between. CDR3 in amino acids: CASSLQGTSTDTQYF. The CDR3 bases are TGCGCCAGCAGCTTGCAGGGGACAAGCACAGATACGCAGTATTTT.